This TCR beta chain was identified during a study of T cell responses to AZD1222 COVID-19 vaccine. Study observations and caveats: Rises in breadth and depth of Spike-specific TCRs came after two AZD1222 doses. CD4 TCRs covered the whole spike, strongest at regions 160-218 and 743-854.

In its sample, this clone was seen a few times. Its antigen is still unknown. V lost 2 bases, J lost 8 bases, and 13 bases lay in between. Germline-derived CDR1 and CDR2 are MNHNS and SASEGT. The CDR3 is 15 residues long. TCRdb's copy holds only in-frame clones and misses some; the assay was immunoSEQ multiplex PCR. The sample has about 56,000 clones, approximately 80% seen once. Sample: peripheral blood, taken 28 days after the second AZD1222 dose. This chain connects TRBV6-1 to TRBJ1-6; possible D gene TRBD1, 5 bases. The TCR comes from an adult who received the AZD1222 COVID-19 vaccine. The CDR3: CASSERGRAYSPLHF. DNA of the CDR3: TGTGCCAGCAGTGAAAGGGGCAGGGCATATTCACCCCTCCACTTT.